This T cell receptor (beta chain) was obtained from a study of graft-versus-host responses after intestinal transplantation (dated by TCRdb to the early 2020s). Background on the whole study: The transplants that recipients received were multivisceral, liver-intestinal, or isolated intestinal. Of the roughly 23 intestinal transplant recipients enrolled in the cohort, one of whom was a retransplant, a few patients without pretransplant specimens were excluded. After intestinal transplantation, graft-versus-host and host-versus-graft alloreactive T cell clones were followed in the graft, circulation and bone marrow using bulk TCR-beta CDR3 sequencing. Donor T cell macrochimerism was defined as a peak of at least 4% donor T cells among recipient peripheral blood mononuclear cells. Anti-thymocyte globulin induction was given to all recipients, followed by maintenance tacrolimus and steroids for two to four years. Alloreactive clones were identified by sequencing pre-transplant mixed lymphocyte reaction products and comparing these products with unstimulated pre-transplant donor and recipient T cells. Samples from three later patients were sequenced in-house on an Illumina MiSeq with MiXCR processing rather than by the commercial service. What the study reported, not specific to this receptor: GvH clones were detected in recipient bone marrow, and some of these GvH clones were observed earlier in ileal mucosa or blood, consistent with an intestinal mucosal origin. The relatively low number and heterogeneity of intestinal transplant patients limited the conclusions. Early after transplant, peak levels of circulating GvH clones were associated with declines in HvG clones. In patients with donor T cell macrochimerism, the allografts had high GvH to HvG T cell clonal ratios.

This clone was seen more than once but under ten times. There are no base qualities to consult, and no much larger clone falls within one base. Library method: the immunoSEQ multiplex PCR assay. For most patients, genomic DNA was isolated with the Qiagen DNeasy Blood and Tissue Kit and shipped frozen to Adaptive Biotechnologies for TCR sequencing. For most patients, high-throughput TCR-beta CDR3 sequencing of genomic DNA was performed by Adaptive Biotechnologies. Turning to the authors' computational methods: TCR sequencing data for 18 patients were retrieved from Adaptive's ImmunoSEQ software; three other patients were processed with MiXCR and VDJtools. To correct CD4 versus CD8 sorting errors, sequences present in both subsets at a frequency ratio below 5:1 were removed. Because the origin of CDR3 nucleotide sequences shared between donor and recipient could not be assigned, those sequences were removed. Alloreactive clones required at least 2-fold expansion over unstimulated cells and minimum CFSE-low frequency of 0.002% (template counts) or 0.001% (read counts). Clones were considered mappable if detected in sequenced pre-transplant spleen, lymph node, or MLR CFSE-low populations of the donor or recipient. Cumulative frequency of alloreactive clones was calculated as a percentage of all sequences weighted by copy number. This is the immuneACCESS table as TCRdb keeps it, with only in-frame sequences that have V and J called. A part of the clones is gone; compared with another copy, unresolved V genes explain less than half, and the rest is unexplained. The DNA was the basis for D and trimming; V, J and clone size are from that table. This sample gives 14,000 or so clones in total; 30% to 35% of them show up just once. The ten largest make up around 5.7% of the sample.

This sample's time point label indicates: cells obtained before transplantation from donor or recipient. In mixed lymphocyte reactions, about 200,000 CFSE-labeled pre-transplant responders were plated with about 200,000 irradiated violet-dye-labeled stimulators and cultured for 6 days. Proliferating CD3+CD4+CFSE-low and CD3+CD8+CFSE-low responder cells were FACS-sorted on a BD Influx sorter after the mixed lymphocyte reaction. Counted from cysteine to phenylalanine, this CDR3 has 15 amino acids. The entry retains the CDR3 DNA only, 45 bases that are in frame from base 1. From V the trimming removes 1 base and from J it removes 3 bases, while the gene matches leave 4 bases of the junction unaccounted for. Based on the germline V gene, the CDR1 and CDR2 sequences are SGHTA and FQGNSA.

This TCR was recovered from a human patient who received an intestinal transplant. The material was alloreactive CD4+ T cells from a mixed lymphocyte reaction culture, obtained before intestinal transplant. According to the study, the label for this sample's cell subset or site signals: CFSE-low proliferating T cells sorted from roughly six-day pre-transplant mixed lymphocyte reaction (GvH or HvG direction). The chain is assembled from TRBV7-2 and TRBJ2-3; 7 bases in between match TRBD2. The DNA sequence follows: TGTGCCAGCAGCTTAGGCGGGAGTAGGACAGATACGCAGTATTTT. This yields the protein CASSLGGSRTDTQYF. Full variable domain (CDR3 extended with the reference TRBV7-2 and TRBJ2-3 proteins): GAGVSQSPSNKVTEKGKDVELRCDPISGHTALYWYRQSLGQGLEFLIYFQGNSAPDKSGLPSDRFSAERTGGSVSTLTIQRTQQEDSAVYLCASSLGGSRTDTQYFGPGTRLTVL.